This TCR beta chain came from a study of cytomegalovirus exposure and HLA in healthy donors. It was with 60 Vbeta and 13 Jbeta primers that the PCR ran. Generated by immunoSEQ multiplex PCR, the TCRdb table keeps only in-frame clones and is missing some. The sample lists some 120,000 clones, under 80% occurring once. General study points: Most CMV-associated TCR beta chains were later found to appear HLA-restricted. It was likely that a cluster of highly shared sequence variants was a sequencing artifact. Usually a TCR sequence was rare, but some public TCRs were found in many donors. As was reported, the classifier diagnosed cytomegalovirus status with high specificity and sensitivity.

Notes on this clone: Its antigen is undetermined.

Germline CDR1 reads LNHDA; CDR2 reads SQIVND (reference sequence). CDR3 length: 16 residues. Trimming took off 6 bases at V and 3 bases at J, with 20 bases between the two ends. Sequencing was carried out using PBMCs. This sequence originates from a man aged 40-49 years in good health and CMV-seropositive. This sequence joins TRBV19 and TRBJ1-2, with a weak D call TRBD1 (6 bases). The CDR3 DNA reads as TGTGCCAGTAGCGAAATACCCAGGGGCCAACACTATGGCTACACCTTC. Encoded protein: CASSEIPRGQHYGYTF. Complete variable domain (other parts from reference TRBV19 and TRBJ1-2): DGGITQSPKYLFRKEGQNVTLSCEQNLNHDAMYWYRQDPGQGLRLIYYSQIVNDFQKGDIAEGYSVSREKKESFPLTVTSAQKNPTAFYLCASSEIPRGQHYGYTFGSGTRLTVV.